What follows are 3 T cell receptor beta chains derived from one specimen sequenced in a study of shared clonotypes between healthy human individuals. Method: immunoSEQ multiplex PCR; TCRdb's copy keeps in-frame clones and lacks some. The profile shows more than 2,000,000 clones, roughly 93% of them singletons. Sequencing was done on a sample of naive CD4+ T cells from PBMCs. As for subset: CD45RA+ positively selected. The receptors originated from a man aged 18-30 years in good health. Some clones in this sample may be carry-over from other donors' samples.

This chain links TRBV2 with TRBJ1-1; possibly TRBD1 for D (5 bases). The germline V gene encodes CDR1 SNHLY and CDR2 FYNNEI. The CDR3 totals 12 residues. V was trimmed by 9 bases and J by 1 base, leaving 9 bases between them. The CDR3 DNA reads TGTGCCAGTCGAAGGGGGAACACTGAAGCTTTCTTT. Its translation is CASRRGNTEAFF. The full variable domain, completed using reference TRBV2 and TRBJ1-1, is EPEVTQTPSHQVTQMGQEVILRCVPISNHLYFYWYRQILGQKVEFLVSFYNNEISEKSEIFDDQFSVERPDGSNFTLKIRSTKLEDSAMYFCASRRGNTEAFFGQGTRLTVV.

This clone has only one observation. This chain uses TRBV5-1 with TRBJ1-1; D ambiguous. The CDR3 loop spans 15 amino acids. The germline gives CDR1 SGHRS, CDR2 YFSETQ. V was trimmed by 0 bases and J by 4 bases, leaving 13 bases between them. The CDR3 is CASSLAAGSGTEAFF. CDR3 coding DNA: TGCGCCAGCAGCTTGGCCGCAGGATCGGGCACTGAAGCTTTCTTT.

This clone was observed a few times. The chain couples TRBV7-2 to TRBJ1-1; D not resolved. V lost 1 base to trimming and J lost 6 bases, with 9 bases between them. Germline-derived CDR1 and CDR2 are SGHTA and FQGNSA. This CDR3 spans 13 amino acids. The CDR3 DNA reads as TGTGCCAGCAGCTTAGTGGGGTGGGCTGAAGCTTTCTTT. It is translated as CASSLVGWAEAFF.